The 8 T cell receptor beta chains below were found in one sample sequenced in a study of T cells in Graves' hyperthyroidism and ophthalmopathy. Regions amplified from RNA transcripts were the TCR beta CDR3 regions. In the first-round RT-PCR of the TCR CDR3, the HTBI primer set was used. TCRdb fed the multiplex PCR reads into MiXCR, producing one record per CDR3 protein. The sample lists around 620,000 distinct CDR3 sequences, about half occurring once. Specimen: peripheral blood or thyroid tissue (not recorded which). The origin of the receptors is an adult woman with Graves' disease, either hyperthyroidism or ophthalmopathy (not recorded which).

This chain connects TRBV12-3 or TRBV12-4 to TRBJ1-2; D is possibly TRBD1 (6 bases). Between the trimmed V and J ends, which lost 10 bases and 12 bases, there was a span of 12 bases. CDR3 length: 9 amino acids. Here the CDR3 reads CATQGYNTF. The CDR3 bases are TGTGCCACTCAGGGGTACAACACCTTC.

The chain joins TRBV20-1 to TRBJ1-5; D is unclear. In germline, CDR1 is DFQATT, CDR2 SNEGSKA (reference sequence). V lost 0 bases and J lost 0, with 12 bases in between. The CDR3 contains 16 residues. The DNA of the CDR3 is TGCAGTGCTAGAGATTCCGATAGGGTTAGCAATCAGCCCCAGCATTTT. Translation gives CSARDSDRVSNQPQHF.

At least ten counts were recorded for this clonotype. The chain employs TRBV5-6 and TRBJ1-5, with 8 bases identical to TRBD1. Germline V gene lookup returns CDR1 SGHDT and CDR2 YYEEEE. The CDR3 runs 12 residues. Germline trimming cut 2 bases from V and 9 bases from J; bases unmatched to any gene: 1. Written as DNA, the CDR3 is TGTGCCAGCAGCTTCGGGACAGGGCCCCAGCATTTT. Its translation: CASSFGTGPQHF.

In its sample, this clonotype was seen many times. The V gene is TRBV10-3, the J gene TRBJ1-1, with D unclear. Trimming took 7 bases from V and 0 from J, leaving 12 bases between them. This CDR3 region has 14 residues. Germline assignment: CDR1 ENHRY and CDR2 SYGVKD. CDR3 sequence: CAITQDGLNTEAFF. As DNA, the CDR3 is TGTGCCATCACCCAGGACGGTTTGAACACTGAAGCTTTCTTT.

J is TRBJ1-1 and V is TRBV15; D is uncertain. In germline, CDR1 is LNHNV, CDR2 YYDKDF (reference sequence). Trimming took off 3 bases at V and 0 bases at J, with 8 bases between the two ends. This CDR3 comprises 14 residues. The CDR3 DNA is TGTGCCACCAGCAGGGACCAGATGAACACTGAAGCTTTCTTT. Its protein product is CATSRDQMNTEAFF. The variable domain in full, with the rest retrieved from reference TRBV15 and TRBJ1-1, is DAMVIQNPRYQVTQFGKPVTLSCSQTLNHNVMYWYQQKSSQAPKLLFHYYDKDFNNEADTPDNFQSRRPNTSFCFLDIRSPGLGDTAMYLCATSRDQMNTEAFFGQGTRLTVV.

This clonotype was seen a single time. The chain joins TRBV29-1 to TRBJ2-2; TRBD2 might be the D (5 bases). CDR3 size: 14 residues. Trimming pared 7 bases from V and 3 bases from J, leaving 15 bases between. Germline-derived CDR1 and CDR2 are SQVTM and ANQGSEA. The DNA of the CDR3 is TGCAGCGCCCAACCGAGGGCGTACACCGGGGAGCTGTTTTTT. Residues: CSAQPRAYTGELFF.

This clonotype came up many times. This chain joins TRBV27 and TRBJ1-1; 10 bases line up with TRBD1. With V trimmed by 8 bases and J by 0 bases, 6 bases remained unmatched. CDR1 and CDR2 from the germline V gene are MNHEY and SMNVEV (reference sequence). This CDR3 has 15 residues. The CDR3 spells CASRGTGVMNTEAFF. DNA of the CDR3: TGTGCCAGCCGGGGGACAGGGGTCATGAACACTGAAGCTTTCTTT.

The table lists this clonotype with many counts. The chain uses TRBV5-1 and TRBJ2-7, with a possible D match to TRBD2 (5 bases). The CDR3 extends over 15 amino acids. CDR1 SGHRS and CDR2 YFSETQ come from the germline V gene. The V end was cut by 2 bases, the J end by 0 bases, with 12 bases between. The CDR3 protein is CASSLGSASSYEQYF. DNA of the CDR3: TGCGCCAGCAGCTTAGGTAGCGCAAGCTCCTACGAGCAGTACTTC. The entire variable domain, with the rest obtained from reference TRBV5-1 and TRBJ2-7, is as follows: KAGVTQTPRYLIKTRGQQVTLSCSPISGHRSVSWYQQTPGQGLQFLFEYFSETQRNKGNFPGRFSGRQFSNSRSEMNVSTLELGDSALYLCASSLGSASSYEQYFGPGTRLTVT.